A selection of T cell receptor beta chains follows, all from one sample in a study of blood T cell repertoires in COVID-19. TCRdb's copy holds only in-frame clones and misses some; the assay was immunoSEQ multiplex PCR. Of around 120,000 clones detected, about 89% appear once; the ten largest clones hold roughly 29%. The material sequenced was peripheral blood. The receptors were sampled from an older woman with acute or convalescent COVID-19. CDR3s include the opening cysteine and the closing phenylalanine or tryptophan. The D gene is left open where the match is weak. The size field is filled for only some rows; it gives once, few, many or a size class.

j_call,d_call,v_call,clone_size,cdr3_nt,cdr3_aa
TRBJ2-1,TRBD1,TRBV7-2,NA,TGTGCCAGCAGCTCCAGACAGGGCGCGGGTGATGAGCAGTTCTTC,CASSSRQGAGDEQFF
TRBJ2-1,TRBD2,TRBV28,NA,TGTGCCAGCAGTTTTGCGGGGGTCATCAATGAGCAGTTCTTC,CASSFAGVINEQFF
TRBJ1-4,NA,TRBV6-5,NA,TGTGCCAGCAGTTACTCGGGCGTGGGTAATGAAAAACTGTTTTTT,CASSYSGVGNEKLFF
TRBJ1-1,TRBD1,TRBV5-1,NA,TGCGCCAGCAGCTCCGGACAGGGAGGTAAGCACACTGAAGCTTTCTTT,CASSSGQGGKHTEAFF
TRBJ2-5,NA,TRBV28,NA,TGTGCCAGCGGCTTTCAAGAGACCCAGTACTTC,CASGFQETQYF
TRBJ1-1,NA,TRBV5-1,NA,TGCGCCAGCAGCTTGGAGGCAGGGCCCGCTGAAGCTTTCTTT,CASSLEAGPAEAFF
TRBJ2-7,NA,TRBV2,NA,TGTGCCAGCACGGGAACAGCCTACGAGCAGTACTTC,CASTGTAYEQYF
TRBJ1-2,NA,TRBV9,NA,TGTGCCAGCAGCGCTGAGACGGGGAACTATGGCTACACCTTC,CASSAETGNYGYTF
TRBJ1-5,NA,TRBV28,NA,TGTGCCAGCATCCAGGGAATCAATCAGCCCCAGCATTTT,CASIQGINQPQHF
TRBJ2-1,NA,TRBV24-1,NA,TGTGCCACCAGTGACACTCTCAGGGGCTCCGCCTACAATGAGCAGTTCTTC,CATSDTLRGSAYNEQFF
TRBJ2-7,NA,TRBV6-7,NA,TGTGCCAGCAGTATGGCGGGCCACCTCCATTACGAGCAGTACTTC,CASSMAGHLHYEQYF
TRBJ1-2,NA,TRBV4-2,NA,TGTGCCAGCAGTCCCAGTTCCGCCCTTAACTATGGCTACACCTTC,CASSPSSALNYGYTF
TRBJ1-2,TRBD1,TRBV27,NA,TGTGCCAGCAGTTTGAGGGGCGGGACAGTTCTCGGGAATGGCTACACCTTC,CASSLRGGTVLGNGYTF
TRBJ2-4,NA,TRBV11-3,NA,TGTGCCAGCAGCTTAGAGGGGGCCATTCAGTACTTC,CASSLEGAIQYF
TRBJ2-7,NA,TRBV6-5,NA,TGTGCCGGAGTTTTGCGCGTTCAGTACTTC,CAGVLRVQYF
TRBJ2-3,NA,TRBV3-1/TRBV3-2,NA,TGTGCCAGCACAGCGGCAGATACGCAGTATTTT,CASTAADTQYF
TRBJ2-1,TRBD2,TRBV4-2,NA,TGTGCCAGCAGCGCTCCCGGGACTAGCGGGGGGGCTGTTGAGCAGTTCTTC,CASSAPGTSGGAVEQFF
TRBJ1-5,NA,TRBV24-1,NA,TGTGCCACCAGTGATTCTCAAGGGGGAAATCAGCCCCAGCATTTT,CATSDSQGGNQPQHF
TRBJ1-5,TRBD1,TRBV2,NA,TGTGCCAGCAGGGGACAGGGCAATCAGCCCCAGCATTTT,CASRGQGNQPQHF
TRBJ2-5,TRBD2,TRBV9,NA,TGTGCCAGCAGCGTAGAAAGCGGGGGGGCCGGAGAGACCCAGTACTTC,CASSVESGGAGETQYF
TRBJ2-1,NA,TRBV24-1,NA,TGTGCCACCAGTGATCCCCCCAGGGGCTCCTACAATGAGCAGTTCTTC,CATSDPPRGSYNEQFF
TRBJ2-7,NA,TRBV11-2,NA,TGTGCCAGCAGCTCCAGGGTACGTGAGTACGAGCAGTACTTC,CASSSRVREYEQYF
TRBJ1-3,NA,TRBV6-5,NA,TGTGCCAGCAGGCCAGCTGGAAACACCATATATTTT,CASRPAGNTIYF
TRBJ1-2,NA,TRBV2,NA,TGTGCCAGCAGTGAATTGGCGGGGCCACTAGGAGACTATGGCTACACCTTC,CASSELAGPLGDYGYTF
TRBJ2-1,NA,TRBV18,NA,TGTGCCAGCTCCTTTCCGGGAAATGAGCAGTTCTTC,CASSFPGNEQFF
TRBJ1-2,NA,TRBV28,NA,TGTGCCAGCAGCACCGGGACACCGGACTATGGCTACACCTTC,CASSTGTPDYGYTF
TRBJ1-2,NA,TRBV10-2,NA,TGCGCCAGCAGTGAGTCGAGGGCTAACTATGGCTACACCTTC,CASSESRANYGYTF
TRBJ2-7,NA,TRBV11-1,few,TGTGCCAGCAGCTTAGGGACAGACTACGAGCAGTACTTC,CASSLGTDYEQYF
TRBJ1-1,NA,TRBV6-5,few,TGTGCCAGCAGTAATTATATGAACACTGAAGCTTTCTTT,CASSNYMNTEAFF
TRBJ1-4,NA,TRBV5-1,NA,TGCGCCAGCAGCTTGACGGGGGGGAATGAAAAACTGTTTTTT,CASSLTGGNEKLFF
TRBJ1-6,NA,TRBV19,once,TGTGCCAGTAGTATACAGGGGCGCAGGTCACCCCTCCACTTT,CASSIQGRRSPLHF
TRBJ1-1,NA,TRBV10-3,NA,TGTGCCATCAGAGCGGGACCGAGGAACACTGAAGCTTTCTTT,CAIRAGPRNTEAFF
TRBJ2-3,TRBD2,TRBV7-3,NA,TGTGCCAGCAGCTTAAGCGGGGGGGCAGATACGCAGTATTTT,CASSLSGGADTQYF
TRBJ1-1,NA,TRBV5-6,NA,TGTGCCAGCAGCCTCCGGTTTCGTGGACGGGGGAACACTGAAGCTTTCTTT,CASSLRFRGRGNTEAFF
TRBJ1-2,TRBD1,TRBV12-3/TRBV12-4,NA,TGTGCCAGCAGTGACCGGGACAGGGGCTACACCTTC,CASSDRDRGYTF
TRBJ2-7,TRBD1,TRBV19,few,TGTGCCAGTAGTAGAGGGACAGGGGGTTCCTACGAGCAGTACTTC,CASSRGTGGSYEQYF
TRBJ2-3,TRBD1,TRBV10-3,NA,TGTGCCATCGGCGGCCCCACAGGGGCTAGCACAGATACGCAGTATTTT,CAIGGPTGASTDTQYF
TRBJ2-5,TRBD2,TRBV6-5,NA,TGTGCCAGCAGTTATAGCGGGGGGCAAGAGACCCAGTACTTC,CASSYSGGQETQYF
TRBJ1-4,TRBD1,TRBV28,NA,TGTGCCAGCCATAGGGGACAGGCTAATGAAAAACTGTTTTTT,CASHRGQANEKLFF
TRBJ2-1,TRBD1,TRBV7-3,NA,TGTGCCAGCAGCTTTGAGGGGGCCTCCTACAATGAGCAGTTCTTC,CASSFEGASYNEQFF
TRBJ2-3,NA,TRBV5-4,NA,TGTGCCGTCCAACCACAGGGCCCAGATACGCAGTATTTT,CAVQPQGPDTQYF
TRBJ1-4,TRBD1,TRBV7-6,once,TGTGCCAGCAGCTTAGGAAGACTACGGACAGGGGGAAATGAAAAACTGTTTTTT,CASSLGRLRTGGNEKLFF